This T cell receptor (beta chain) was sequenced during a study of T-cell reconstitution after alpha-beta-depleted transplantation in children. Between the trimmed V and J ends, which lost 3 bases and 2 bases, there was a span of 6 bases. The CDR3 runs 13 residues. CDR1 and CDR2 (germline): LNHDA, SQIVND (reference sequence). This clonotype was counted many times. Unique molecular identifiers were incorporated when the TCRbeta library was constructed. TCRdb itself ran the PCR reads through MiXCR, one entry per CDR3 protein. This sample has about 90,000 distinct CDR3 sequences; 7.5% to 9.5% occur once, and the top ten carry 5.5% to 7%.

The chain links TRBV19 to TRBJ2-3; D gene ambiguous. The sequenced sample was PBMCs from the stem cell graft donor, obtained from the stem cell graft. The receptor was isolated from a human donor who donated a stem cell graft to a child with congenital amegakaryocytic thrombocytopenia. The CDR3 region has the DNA TGTGCCAGTAGTATGGGGATCACAGATACGCAGTATTTT. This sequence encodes CASSMGITDTQYF.